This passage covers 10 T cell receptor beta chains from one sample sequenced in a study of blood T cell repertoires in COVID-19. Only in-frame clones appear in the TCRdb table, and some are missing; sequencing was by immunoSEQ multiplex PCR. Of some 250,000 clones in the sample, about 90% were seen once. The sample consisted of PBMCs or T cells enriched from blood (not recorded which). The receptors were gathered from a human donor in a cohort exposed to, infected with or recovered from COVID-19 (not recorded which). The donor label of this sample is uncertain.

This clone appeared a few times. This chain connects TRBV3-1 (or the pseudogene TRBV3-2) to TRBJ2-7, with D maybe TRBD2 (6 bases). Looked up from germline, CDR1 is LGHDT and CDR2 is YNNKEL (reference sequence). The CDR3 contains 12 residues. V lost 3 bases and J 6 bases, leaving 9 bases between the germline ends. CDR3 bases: TGTGCCAGCAGCCATGGACTAACCGAGCAGTACTTC. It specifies CASSHGLTEQYF.

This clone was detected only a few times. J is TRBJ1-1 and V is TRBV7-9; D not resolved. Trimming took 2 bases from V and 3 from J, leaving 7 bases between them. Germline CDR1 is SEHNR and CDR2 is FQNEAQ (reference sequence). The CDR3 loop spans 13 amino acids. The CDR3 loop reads CASSLTGDTEAFF. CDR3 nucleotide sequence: TGTGCCAGCAGCTTAACCGGGGACACTGAAGCTTTCTTT.

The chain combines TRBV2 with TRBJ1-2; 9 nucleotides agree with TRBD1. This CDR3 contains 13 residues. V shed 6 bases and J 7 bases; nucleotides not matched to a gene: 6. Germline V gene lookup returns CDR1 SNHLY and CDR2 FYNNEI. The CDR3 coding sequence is TGTGCCAGCAGCCTGATACAGGGGGCTGGCTACACCTTC. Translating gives CASSLIQGAGYTF.

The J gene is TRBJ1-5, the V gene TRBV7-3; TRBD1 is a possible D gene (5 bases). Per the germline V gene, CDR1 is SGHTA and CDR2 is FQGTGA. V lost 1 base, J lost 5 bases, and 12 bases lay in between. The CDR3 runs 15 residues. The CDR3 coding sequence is TGTGCCAGCAGCTTAAGAGTGGACACTCATCAGCCCCAGCATTTT. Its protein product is CASSLRVDTHQPQHF.

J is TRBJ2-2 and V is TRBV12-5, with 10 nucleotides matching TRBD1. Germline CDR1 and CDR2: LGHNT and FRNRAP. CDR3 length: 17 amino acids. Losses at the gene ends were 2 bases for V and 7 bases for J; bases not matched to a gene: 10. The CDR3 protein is CASGLRKDRGPSGELFF. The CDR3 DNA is TGTGCTAGTGGTTTGCGAAAAGACAGGGGGCCCAGCGGGGAGCTGTTTTTT.

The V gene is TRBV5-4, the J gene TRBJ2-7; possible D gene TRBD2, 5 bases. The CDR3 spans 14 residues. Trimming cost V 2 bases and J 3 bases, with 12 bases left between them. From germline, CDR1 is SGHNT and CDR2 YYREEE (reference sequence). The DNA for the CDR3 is TGTGCCAGCAGCTTTGCTTCAGCGGACTACGAGCAGTACTTC. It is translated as CASSFASADYEQYF.

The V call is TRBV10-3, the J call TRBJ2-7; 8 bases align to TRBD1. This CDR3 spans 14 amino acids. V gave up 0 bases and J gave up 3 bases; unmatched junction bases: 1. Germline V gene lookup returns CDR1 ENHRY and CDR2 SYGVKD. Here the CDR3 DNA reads TGTGCCATCAGTGAGTCAGGGACAGGCTACGAGCAGTACTTC. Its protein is CAISESGTGYEQYF.

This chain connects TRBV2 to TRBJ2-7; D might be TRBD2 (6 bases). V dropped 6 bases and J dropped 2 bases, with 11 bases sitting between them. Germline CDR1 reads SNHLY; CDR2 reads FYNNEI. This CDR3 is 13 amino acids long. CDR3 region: CASRRGSAYEQYF. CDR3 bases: TGTGCCAGCAGGCGGGGCTCCGCCTACGAGCAGTACTTC.

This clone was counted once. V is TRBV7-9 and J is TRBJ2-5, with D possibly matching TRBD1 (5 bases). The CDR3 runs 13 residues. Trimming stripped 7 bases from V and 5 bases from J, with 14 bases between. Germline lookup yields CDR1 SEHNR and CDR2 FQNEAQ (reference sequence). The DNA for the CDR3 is TGTGCCAGCATCCATATGGCAGGGGAGACCCAGTACTTC. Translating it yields CASIHMAGETQYF.

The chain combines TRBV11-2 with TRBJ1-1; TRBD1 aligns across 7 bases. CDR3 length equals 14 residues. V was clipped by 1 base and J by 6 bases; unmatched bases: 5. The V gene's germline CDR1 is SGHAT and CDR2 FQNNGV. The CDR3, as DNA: TGTGCCAGCAGCTTAGGGAGGGGGCGGGCTGAAGCTTTCTTT. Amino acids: CASSLGRGRAEAFF.